A single T cell receptor (beta chain) is shown here with its context. The CDR3 runs 14 residues. Trimming left V 0 bases short and J 8 bases short, with 10 bases between. CDR1 MNHEY and CDR2 SVGAGI come from the germline V gene. The table came from immunoSEQ multiplex PCR; TCRdb's copy has only in-frame clones and leaves some out. The sample lists under 35,000 clones; roughly 84% were seen once. This sample was taken from a study of T cell changes during pregnancy in multiple sclerosis. Sequenced material: CD8+ T cells from peripheral blood mononuclear cells, taken after pregnancy. This receptor was identified in a female donor with multiple sclerosis, enrolled in a pregnancy study. This chain links TRBV6-5 with TRBJ2-2, with TRBD1 as a possible D gene (6 bases). DNA of the CDR3: TGTGCCAGCAGTTACTCGGGGGCAGCTGGGGAGCTGTTTTTT. Translation: CASSYSGAAGELFF.